This entry lists 28 T cell receptor beta chains sequenced from one sample in a study of T cell responses to AZD1222 COVID-19 vaccine (dated by TCRdb to about 2021). In light of the paper, this sample's time point label describes: baseline before first vaccination. Receptor libraries were prepared by the immunoSEQ multiplex PCR assay. What TCRdb holds here is the immuneACCESS table cut down to in-frame rearrangements. Part of the clones is not present; checked against another copy, under half of the missing clones reflect an unresolved V gene, and the others are unexplained. The sample table records about 73,000 clones; approximately 90% of these occur just once. The ten largest clones capture around 21% of the sample. The input for sequencing was peripheral blood, taken on day 0 of AZD1222 vaccination. The receptors come from an adult in good health.

The chain combines TRBV5-1 with TRBJ2-3; D is uncertain. Deletions cut 1 base from V and 1 base from J, with 7 bases between. The germline gives CDR1 SGHRS, CDR2 YFSETQ. The CDR3 is 14 amino acids. The CDR3 region is CASSLTAGTDTQYF. CDR3 coding DNA: TGCGCCAGCAGCTTGACGGCGGGCACAGATACGCAGTATTTT.

The chain carries TRBV4-1 and TRBJ1-5, with 7 bases fitting TRBD1. The CDR3 sequence is 16 residues long. The germline gives CDR1 MGHRA, CDR2 YSYEKL. With V trimmed by 1 base and J by 4 bases, 7 bases remained unmatched. CDR3 amino acids: CASSQVNRGGNQPQHF. In DNA, the CDR3 is TGCGCCAGCAGCCAAGTAAACAGGGGAGGGAATCAGCCCCAGCATTTT.

This chain uses TRBV7-9 with TRBJ2-5; D remains unclear. Trimming stripped 4 bases from V and 2 bases from J, with 11 bases between. CDR1 is SEHNR, CDR2 FQNEAQ, per germline (reference sequence). This CDR3 contains 14 residues. For the CDR3, the DNA is TGTGCCAGCAGCTCCTCGCAGGTTCAAGAGACCCAGTACTTC. Its translation is CASSSSQVQETQYF.

This clone was picked up a small number of times. The genes are TRBV5-1 and TRBJ2-5; no clear D. The CDR3 totals 16 residues. Trimming removed 4 bases from V and 1 base from J, with 17 bases in between. Germline CDR1 and CDR2: SGHRS and YFSETQ. CDR3: CASSQRSDGPQETQYF. CDR3 DNA sequence: TGCGCCAGCAGCCAACGTAGTGACGGTCCCCAAGAGACCCAGTACTTC.

The chain couples TRBV30 to TRBJ1-2, with D unclear. The CDR3 is 10 amino acids. CDR1 is GTSNPN, CDR2 SVGIG, per germline (reference sequence). Trimming took 4 bases from V and 7 from J, leaving 7 bases between them. The CDR3 DNA reads as TGTGCCTGGAATGAGGGTGGCTACACCTTC. This translates into CAWNEGGYTF.

This clone was observed a few times. The V gene is TRBV6-2 or TRBV6-3, the J gene TRBJ1-5; a weak D match, TRBD1 (6 bases). V was pared by 5 bases and J by 3 bases, with 20 bases between. In germline, CDR1 is MNHEY, CDR2 SVGEGT. The CDR3 totals 17 residues. In nucleotides, the CDR3 is TGTGCCAGCAGTCCGATTTCCGGGCAGGGGCCCAATCAGCCCCAGCATTTT. It is translated as CASSPISGQGPNQPQHF.

The V and J genes are TRBV5-1 and TRBJ1-2; the D gene is possibly TRBD1 (6 bases). This CDR3 is built from 14 residues. Per the germline V gene, CDR1 is SGHRS and CDR2 is YFSETQ. V lost 1 base and J lost 4, with 11 bases in between. In nucleotides, the CDR3 is TGCGCCAGCAGCTTGTACCCGGGGGCCTATGGCTACACCTTC. Translating it yields CASSLYPGAYGYTF.

This chain connects TRBV28 to TRBJ2-7; 8 bases are shared with TRBD2. Germline CDR1 reads MDHEN; CDR2 reads SYDVKM. The CDR3 contains 14 residues. The J segment lost 4 bases and the V segment lost 7 bases, leaving 9 bases of the junction unmatched. CDR3 residues: CASKDGSGRYEQYF. CDR3 coding DNA: TGTGCCAGCAAAGACGGAAGCGGGAGATACGAGCAGTACTTC.

V usage is TRBV11-3 and J usage is TRBJ2-7, with 8 bases that match TRBD1. Germline CDR1 is SGHNT and CDR2 is YENEEA. V lost 5 bases and J lost 0; bases outside the gene matches: 3. The CDR3 sequence is 14 residues long. The CDR3 DNA sequence: TGTGCCAGCAGCGTAGGGACAGGCTCCTACGAGCAGTACTTC. This translates into CASSVGTGSYEQYF. The entire variable domain, with the rest obtained from reference TRBV11-3 and TRBJ2-7, is as follows: EAGVVQSPRYKIIEKKQPVAFWCNPISGHNTLYWYLQNLGQGPELLIRYENEEAVDDSQLPKDRFSAERLKGVDSTLKIQPAELGDSAVYLCASSVGTGSYEQYFGPGTRLTVT.

In DNA form, the CDR3 reads TGTGCCACCGGCGGCCCGGGACTAGCTTACAATGAGCAGTTCTTC. As protein: CATGGPGLAYNEQFF. The J gene is TRBJ2-1, the V gene TRBV10-3; 9 positions agree with TRBD2. The CDR3 is made up of 15 amino acids. With 10 bases clipped from V and 4 bases from J, the junction kept 11 bases outside the gene matches. CDR1 and CDR2 (germline): ENHRY, SYGVKD.

V and J are TRBV6-2 or TRBV6-3 and TRBJ2-7; a weak D match, TRBD1 (6 bases). Germline lookup yields CDR1 MNHEY and CDR2 SVGEGT. This CDR3 has 17 amino acids. V was shortened by 2 bases and J by 0 bases, with 17 bases between the two germline ends. The CDR3 DNA reads as TGTGCCAGCAGTTACCGGGCTAATTCAGGGGCCTCCTACGAGCAGTACTTC. Translating it yields CASSYRANSGASYEQYF.

This clone was picked up one time. Compared with germline, one end of the junction differs, possibly owing to a read error. The rearrangement links TRBV27 to TRBJ2-1; D is unresolved. The CDR3 consists of 16 residues. Germline V gene data show CDR1 as MNHEY and CDR2 as SMNVEV (reference sequence). The CDR3 DNA reads as TGTGCCAGCAGCTTATCATCAGGTGGTAAATACAATGAGCAGTTCTTC. Translation: CASSLSSGGKYNEQFF.

This chain connects TRBV6-5 to TRBJ1-6; a weak D match, TRBD1 (5 bases). This CDR3 spans 15 amino acids. The germline V and J ends were trimmed by 5 bases and 4 bases, with 12 bases remaining between them. Germline V gene lookup returns CDR1 MNHEY and CDR2 SVGAGI. The chain's CDR3 is CASSPSGGYNSPLHF. In DNA, the CDR3 is TGTGCCAGCAGTCCATCGGGGGGGTATAATTCACCCCTCCACTTT.

This chain joins TRBV3-1 (or the pseudogene TRBV3-2) and TRBJ2-5, with 15 bases lining up with TRBD2. CDR1 LGHDT and CDR2 YNNKEL come from the germline V gene (reference sequence). CDR3 length equals 16 residues. Germline trimming cut 4 bases from V and 2 bases from J; bases unmatched to any gene: 2. In nucleotides, the CDR3 is TGTGCCAGCAGCCTCGGGACTAGCGGGGGGCAAGAGACCCAGTACTTC. Amino acids: CASSLGTSGGQETQYF.

This chain uses TRBV19 with TRBJ1-2; D is perhaps TRBD1 (6 bases). V was shortened by 5 bases and J by 7 bases, with 11 bases between the two germline ends. Germline loops: CDR1 LNHDA, CDR2 SQIVND (reference sequence). The CDR3 extends over 12 amino acids. The CDR3 loop is CASSQQGFGYTF. CDR3 DNA sequence: TGTGCCAGTAGTCAACAGGGATTTGGCTACACCTTC.

The chain carries TRBV2 and TRBJ1-1, with D perhaps TRBD1 (5 bases). The V and J ends lost 7 bases and 5 bases respectively, with 14 bases between them. Germline V gene lookup returns CDR1 SNHLY and CDR2 FYNNEI. This CDR3 region has 13 residues. The CDR3 DNA reads as TGTGCCAGCACCGAGGGCAGGGTGACTGAAGCTTTCTTT. Its translation: CASTEGRVTEAFF.

CDR3 sequence (DNA): TGTGCCTGGAAAAAGGGGATCGTAGCGGGAGAGAATGAGCAGTTCTTC. This codes for CAWKKGIVAGENEQFF. The rearrangement links TRBV30 to TRBJ2-1; 9 bases are a match to TRBD2. Germline CDR1 is GTSNPN and CDR2 is SVGIG (reference sequence). The CDR3 contains 16 residues. The junction had 14 bases not matched to a gene; V was cut back by 4 bases and J by 7 bases.

This CDR3 is CASSRRPTGAANTGELFF. DNA for the CDR3: TGTGCCAGCAGCCGACGACCGACAGGGGCTGCGAACACCGGGGAGCTGTTTTTT. The V call is TRBV27, the J call TRBJ2-2; TRBD1 agrees at 8 bases. CDR3 length: 18 residues. V was pared by 6 bases and J by 0 bases, with 12 bases of the junction left unmatched. CDR1 and CDR2 (germline): MNHEY, SMNVEV (reference sequence).

The chain has TRBV24-1 and TRBJ2-6; no clear D gene. CDR3 length equals 17 residues. The germline V gene encodes CDR1 KGHDR and CDR2 SFDVKD. V lost 4 bases, J lost 0 bases, and 12 bases lay in between. The CDR3 coding sequence is TGTGCCACCAGTGACTGGACGGATAGCTCTGGGGCCAACGTCCTGACTTTC. The encoded protein is CATSDWTDSSGANVLTF.

This clone was detected only once. The chain joins TRBV6-5 to TRBJ1-2; D gene uncertain. Looked up from germline, CDR1 is MNHEY and CDR2 is SVGAGI. The CDR3 runs to 13 residues. V shed 11 bases and J shed 0 bases, with 13 bases lying between them. CDR3 protein: CACEQISNYGYTF. DNA for the CDR3: TGTGCCTGCGAACAGATTTCTAACTATGGCTACACCTTC.

The CDR3 DNA follows: TGTGCCACCAGTGATGCAGGGTATTCAGTAGGCGGCTACACCTTC. Protein product: CATSDAGYSVGGYTF. The chain joins TRBV24-1 to TRBJ1-2; weak D call: TRBD1 (5 bases). The germline V and J ends were trimmed by 3 bases and 8 bases, with 18 bases remaining between them. The CDR3 covers 15 residues. Germline CDR1 KGHDR, CDR2 SFDVKD.

This sequence joins TRBV6-1 and TRBJ1-6, with TRBD1 as a possible D gene (5 bases). Trimming pared 3 bases from V and 15 bases from J, leaving 12 bases between. This CDR3 region has 12 residues. From germline, CDR1 is MNHNS and CDR2 SASEGT. The CDR3 protein is CASSEGQGGLHF. Here the CDR3 DNA reads TGTGCCAGCAGTGAGGGGCAGGGAGGCCTCCACTTT.

This chain joins TRBV9 and TRBJ2-5; D may be TRBD1 (7 bases). Between the trimmed V and J ends, which lost 1 base and 5 bases, there was a span of 15 bases. Germline values: CDR1 SGDLS, CDR2 YYNGEE. The CDR3 has 15 amino acids. The CDR3: CASSVMEGAGETQYF. In DNA, the CDR3 is TGTGCCAGCAGCGTAATGGAGGGGGCCGGTGAGACCCAGTACTTC.

V gene TRBV2 combines with J gene TRBJ2-3, with 7 bases matching TRBD2. There are 14 residues in the CDR3. Germline V lookup: CDR1 SNHLY, CDR2 FYNNEI. Trimming cost V 10 bases and J 2 bases; bases outside gene matches: 9. The CDR3 DNA is TGTGCCACCAAGTCTAGCGGTTCCACAGATACGCAGTATTTT. Translated, it gives CATKSSGSTDTQYF.

The sample holds one count of this clone. V is TRBV4-2 and J is TRBJ1-5; no firm D call. CDR1 and CDR2 (germline): LGHNA, YNFKEQ. The germline V and J ends were trimmed by 0 bases and 7 bases, with 7 bases remaining between them. The CDR3 consists of 13 residues. The CDR3 DNA follows: TGTGCCAGCAGCCAAGATGAGGACCAGCCCCAGCATTTT. Translated, it gives CASSQDEDQPQHF.

This clone was seen ten or more times. This chain uses TRBV6-2 or TRBV6-3 with TRBJ1-5; tentatively, D is TRBD1 (5 bases). The CDR3 contains 17 residues. The germline gives CDR1 MNHEY, CDR2 SVGEGT. Trimming left V 0 bases short and J 1 base short, with 13 bases between. In DNA, the CDR3 is TGTGCCAGCAGTTACTCGAGGTACAGGAAGAGCAATCAGCCCCAGCATTTT. Translation: CASSYSRYRKSNQPQHF.

This clone was detected a few times. The rearrangement links TRBV27 to TRBJ1-3; tentative D call: TRBD1 (6 bases). Germline V gene lookup returns CDR1 MNHEY and CDR2 SMNVEV (reference sequence). V lost 5 bases and J lost 3, with 11 bases in between. This CDR3 spans 14 amino acids. CDR3 protein: CASSKGEGGNTIYF. The CDR3 nucleotides read TGTGCCAGCAGTAAGGGGGAAGGTGGAAACACCATATATTTT.

Here the CDR3 DNA reads TGTGCCAGCAGTTTATTGCAGGGGGACTATGGCTACACCTTC. Amino acids: CASSLLQGDYGYTF. This rearrangement joins TRBV28 to TRBJ1-2; TRBD1 agrees at 7 bases. V shed 1 base and J 3 bases; nucleotides not matched to a gene: 2. This CDR3 is 14 amino acids long. CDR1 and CDR2 from the germline V gene are MDHEN and SYDVKM.